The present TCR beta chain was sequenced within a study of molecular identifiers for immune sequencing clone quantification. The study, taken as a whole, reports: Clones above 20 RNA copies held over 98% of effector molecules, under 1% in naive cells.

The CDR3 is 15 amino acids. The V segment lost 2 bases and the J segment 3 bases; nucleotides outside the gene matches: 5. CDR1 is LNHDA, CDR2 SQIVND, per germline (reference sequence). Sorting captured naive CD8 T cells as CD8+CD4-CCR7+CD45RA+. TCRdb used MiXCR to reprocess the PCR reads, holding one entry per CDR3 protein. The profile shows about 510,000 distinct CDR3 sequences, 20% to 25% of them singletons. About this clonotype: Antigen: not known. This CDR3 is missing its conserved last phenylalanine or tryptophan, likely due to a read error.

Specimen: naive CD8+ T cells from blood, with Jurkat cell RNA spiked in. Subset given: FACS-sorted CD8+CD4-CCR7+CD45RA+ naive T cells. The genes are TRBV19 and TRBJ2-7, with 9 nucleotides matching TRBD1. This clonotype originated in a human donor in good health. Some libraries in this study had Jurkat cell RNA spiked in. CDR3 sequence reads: CASSITGQGVYEQYL. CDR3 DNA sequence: TGTGCCAGTAGTATAACGGGACAGGGAGTCTACGAGCAGTACCTC.